This note documents a single TCR beta chain sequence. What it binds is not known. PBMCs were obtained from approximately 9.2 ml fresh peripheral blood. This CDR3 comprises 11 residues. Germline values: CDR1 MNHEY, CDR2 SVGAGI. V was trimmed by 2 bases and J by 10 bases, leaving 8 bases between them. What was amplified from RNA transcripts were TCR beta CDR3 regions. The HTBI primer set drove a first-round RT-PCR of the TCR CDR3. A single record per CDR3 protein comes from TCRdb applying MiXCR to the multiplex PCR reads. Counted here are about 770,000 distinct CDR3 sequences, 15% to 20% occurring once; the ten biggest clones make up approximately 15%. This record belongs to a study of T cells in Graves' hyperthyroidism and ophthalmopathy. Study-wide findings and caveats: Ophthalmopathy onset followed model prediction by a median around 6.9 months.

This TCR came from a woman in her 50s with Graves' hyperthyroidism that later progressed to Graves' ophthalmopathy. Sequenced sample: blood. This chain uses TRBV6-5 with TRBJ1-1; D remains ambiguous. CDR3 bases: TGTGCCAGCAGTTACAATGGTCGAGCTTTCTTT. This codes for CASSYNGRAFF.